This TCR beta chain originates from a study of T cells expressing NK-cell markers. General study findings and limits: HCMV specificity of the expanded NKG2C+ T cell clones was not established. In a few donors, dominant clonotypes made up about 28.3-65% of CD3+CD56-NKG2C+ cells.

What made the TCR beta cDNA was 5'RACE template switching with UMIs. From its re-call of the 5' RACE reads, TCRdb lists each CDR3 protein once, without DNA. The repertoire table contains 130,000 to 150,000 distinct CDR3 sequences. On this clonotype itself: Its antigen is still unknown.

Looked up from germline, CDR1 is SGHKS and CDR2 is YYEKEE (reference sequence). There are 12 residues in the CDR3. The TCR comes from a man between 18 and 29 years old in good health. Material: blood T cells: a sorted CD56 or NKG2C T cell subset, CD4+ or CD8+ T cells, or bulk PBMC T cells (not recorded which). This chain uses TRBV5-5 with TRBJ2-1. The CDR3 reads CASSLNGHEQFF.